A selection of T cell receptor beta chains follows, all from one sample in a study of blood T cell repertoires in COVID-19. Data came from immunoSEQ multiplex PCR; TCRdb stores just in-frame clones and leaves some out. The repertoire consists of under 450,000 clones, with 89% occurring once and the leading ten covering less than 2%. The specimen was peripheral blood. The receptors here all came from a woman aged 40 to 55 with COVID-19, enrolled during active disease. The CDR3 runs from the conserved cysteine through the conserved F or W. A D gene is named only where the DNA matches it firmly. Rows may omit the clone size; those that give it use once, few, many or a size class.

cdr3_length: 16; v_call: TRBV18; j_call: TRBJ2-2; d_call: TRBD2; clone_size: once; cdr3_aa: CASSRETSGITGELFF; cdr3_nt: TGTGCCAGCTCACGGGAGACTAGCGGGATTACCGGGGAGCTGTTTTTT
cdr3_length: 14; v_call: TRBV7-9; j_call: TRBJ2-1; d_call: NA; clone_size: NA; cdr3_aa: CASSVTGFFNEQFF; cdr3_nt: TGTGCCAGCAGCGTTACAGGGTTCTTTAATGAGCAGTTCTTC
cdr3_length: 16; v_call: TRBV28; j_call: TRBJ2-7; d_call: TRBD2; clone_size: NA; cdr3_aa: CASSSRRGGSRDEQYF; cdr3_nt: TGTGCCAGCAGTTCCCGCCGGGGCGGGAGTAGAGACGAGCAGTACTTC
cdr3_length: 16; v_call: TRBV3-1/TRBV3-2; j_call: TRBJ1-2; d_call: NA; clone_size: NA; cdr3_aa: CASSPVFRTEAYGYTF; cdr3_nt: TGTGCCAGCAGCCCCGTCTTTAGGACAGAAGCCTATGGCTACACCTTC
cdr3_length: 16; v_call: TRBV11-2; j_call: TRBJ1-2; d_call: TRBD1; clone_size: NA; cdr3_aa: CASSSRTGGVMRGYTF; cdr3_nt: TGTGCCAGCAGCTCGAGGACAGGGGGCGTCATGCGAGGCTACACCTTC
cdr3_length: 12; v_call: TRBV29-1; j_call: TRBJ1-2; d_call: NA; clone_size: NA; cdr3_aa: CSEGDTSYGYTF; cdr3_nt: TGCAGCGAGGGAGACACCAGCTATGGCTACACCTTC
cdr3_length: 14; v_call: TRBV6-2/TRBV6-3; j_call: TRBJ1-5; d_call: NA; clone_size: NA; cdr3_aa: CASSYGNRELSQHF; cdr3_nt: TGTGCCAGCAGTTACGGGAACAGGGAACTGTCCCAGCATTTT
cdr3_length: 14; v_call: TRBV20-1; j_call: TRBJ1-5; d_call: TRBD1; clone_size: NA; cdr3_aa: CSASVQGADQPQHF; cdr3_nt: TGCAGTGCTAGTGTACAGGGGGCTGATCAGCCCCAGCATTTT
cdr3_length: 13; v_call: TRBV2; j_call: TRBJ1-1; d_call: TRBD1; clone_size: NA; cdr3_aa: CASSVDRGTEAFF; cdr3_nt: TGTGCCAGCAGTGTCGACAGGGGGACTGAAGCTTTCTTT
cdr3_length: 12; v_call: TRBV24-1; j_call: TRBJ1-5; d_call: NA; clone_size: NA; cdr3_aa: CATSTPGGPQHF; cdr3_nt: TGTGCCACCAGTACCCCCGGGGGGCCCCAGCATTTT
cdr3_length: 13; v_call: TRBV20-1; j_call: TRBJ1-3; d_call: NA; clone_size: NA; cdr3_aa: CSASGSSGNTIYF; cdr3_nt: TGCAGTGCTAGTGGGAGCTCTGGAAACACCATATATTTT
cdr3_length: 16; v_call: TRBV2; j_call: TRBJ2-1; d_call: TRBD2; clone_size: NA; cdr3_aa: CASNPLKGLADNEQFF; cdr3_nt: TGTGCCAGCAATCCTCTAAAGGGACTAGCGGACAATGAGCAGTTCTTC
cdr3_length: 18; v_call: TRBV7-2; j_call: TRBJ1-2; d_call: NA; clone_size: NA; cdr3_aa: CASSLRAFAGKANYGYTF; cdr3_nt: TGTGCCAGCAGCTTAAGAGCATTTGCAGGGAAGGCTAACTATGGCTACACCTTC
cdr3_length: 12; v_call: TRBV2; j_call: TRBJ2-7; d_call: NA; clone_size: once; cdr3_aa: CASSDTDYEQYF; cdr3_nt: TGTGCCAGCAGTGATACAGACTACGAGCAGTACTTC
cdr3_length: 14; v_call: TRBV9; j_call: TRBJ1-2; d_call: NA; clone_size: NA; cdr3_aa: CASSPQPSTYGYTF; cdr3_nt: TGTGCCAGCAGCCCACAGCCGTCAACCTATGGCTACACCTTC
cdr3_length: 12; v_call: TRBV6-5; j_call: TRBJ2-7; d_call: NA; clone_size: NA; cdr3_aa: CASSSDNYEQYF; cdr3_nt: TGTGCCAGCAGTTCCGACAACTACGAGCAGTACTTC
cdr3_length: 15; v_call: TRBV27; j_call: TRBJ2-3; d_call: NA; clone_size: once; cdr3_aa: CASSSLGGGTDTQYF; cdr3_nt: TGTGCCAGCAGTTCCTTGGGTGGAGGCACAGATACGCAGTATTTT
cdr3_length: 15; v_call: TRBV6-5; j_call: TRBJ1-4; d_call: TRBD1; clone_size: NA; cdr3_aa: CASSAPDRVFGKLFF; cdr3_nt: TGTGCCAGCAGCGCTCCGGACAGGGTTTTCGGGAAACTGTTTTTT
cdr3_length: 13; v_call: TRBV10-3; j_call: TRBJ1-5; d_call: NA; clone_size: NA; cdr3_aa: CAVRDRNNQPQHF; cdr3_nt: TGTGCCGTACGTGACAGGAACAATCAGCCCCAGCATTTT
cdr3_length: 13; v_call: TRBV5-4; j_call: TRBJ1-4; d_call: NA; clone_size: NA; cdr3_aa: CASSDTGREKLFF; cdr3_nt: TGTGCCAGCAGCGACACCGGTCGGGAAAAACTGTTTTTT
cdr3_length: 16; v_call: TRBV7-2; j_call: TRBJ1-6; d_call: NA; clone_size: NA; cdr3_aa: CASRVQASSYNSPLHF; cdr3_nt: TGTGCCAGCAGGGTTCAAGCGAGCTCCTATAATTCACCCCTCCACTTT
cdr3_length: 14; v_call: TRBV29-1; j_call: TRBJ1-1; d_call: TRBD1; clone_size: NA; cdr3_aa: CSGGGQPLNTEAFF; cdr3_nt: TGCAGCGGGGGGGGACAGCCATTGAACACTGAAGCTTTCTTT
cdr3_length: 15; v_call: TRBV5-3; j_call: TRBJ2-5; d_call: NA; clone_size: NA; cdr3_aa: CARSLRGQIQETQYF; cdr3_nt: TGTGCCAGAAGCCTTCGAGGACAGATCCAAGAGACCCAGTACTTC
cdr3_length: 19; v_call: TRBV7-2; j_call: TRBJ1-6; d_call: TRBD1; clone_size: NA; cdr3_aa: CASSLWAEGALTYNSPLHF; cdr3_nt: TGTGCCAGCAGCTTATGGGCGGAGGGGGCCTTAACCTATAATTCACCCCTCCACTTT